The entry below gives a single TCR beta chain sequence along with its context. Germline V gene sequence: CDR1 SGHRS, CDR2 YFSETQ. The CDR3 is made up of 15 amino acids. The V gene end was trimmed by 2 bases and the J gene end by 2 bases; junction bases not matched to a gene: 5. The data are from a study of T cell responses to AZD1222 COVID-19 vaccine. This table comes from immunoSEQ multiplex PCR, and its TCRdb copy is limited to in-frame clones, with some not included. The sample consists of about 130,000 clones, approximately 90% of them appearing once. The TCR originated in an adult in good health. This specimen consisted of peripheral blood, obtained on day 0 of AZD1222 vaccination. This chain links TRBV5-1 with TRBJ2-7; 9 bases are shared with TRBD1. The CDR3 loop reads CASSLGTGITYEQYF. CDR3 coding DNA: TGCGCCAGCAGCTTAGGGACAGGGATAACCTACGAGCAGTACTTC.